This TCR beta chain was identified in a study of beta chain features in type 1 diabetes. Study at large: Patient and healthy donor groups were alike in age, gender and cell yields. The samples had 90 million to 130 million sorted cells examined in all.

The ends lost 5 bases at V and 8 bases at J; junction bases unmatched: 5. The CDR3 length is 13 residues. Germline loops: CDR1 SGHDN, CDR2 FVKESK. Study conclusions and caveats: All four CD4+ subsets of Type 1 diabetes patients contained TCRB CDR3s that were moderately but significantly shorter.

Note on this clone: Its antigen is as yet unknown.

The isolated RNA, all of it, was reverse transcribed, so expressed TCRB transcripts were what got sequenced. Some clones are missing from TCRdb's copy, which holds only in-frame ones; the method was immunoSEQ multiplex PCR. The sample shows under 350,000 clones, roughly 24% of them seen only once. The receptor's source is a woman in her 30s with type 1 diabetes. What was sequenced was naive CD4+ T cells from blood. The V call is TRBV14, the J call TRBJ1-4; 7 positions agree with TRBD1. The CDR3 nucleotides are TGTGCCAGCAGCTATCGGACAGGAGAAAAACTGTTTTTT. Protein: CASSYRTGEKLFF.